This T cell receptor beta chain was documented in a study of OX40 agonist ivuxolimab in advanced cancers. In the study overall: Aged roughly 23 to 90 with a mean of approximately 60 years, they were roughly 83% male. Study-level points and caveats: CD4+ T cells averaged fewer expanded clones than CD8+ T cells.

Blood sampling was done at baseline, cycle 4 day 1, and cycle 7 day 1. Remarks on this clone: Antigen: not known.

The method was immunoSEQ multiplex PCR; TCRdb's version includes in-frame clones alone and lacks a portion of them. The table includes over 14,000 clones, around 75% detected once. The clonotype originates from an adult with an advanced solid tumor such as melanoma, head and neck, liver or kidney cancer. Sequencing was performed on CD4+ or CD8+ T cells sorted from blood, taken in a trial of the OX40 agonist ivuxolimab.

CDR3: CASSPAGSVHGYTF. CDR3 nucleotide sequence: TGTGCCAGCAGCCCCGCGGGGTCAGTTCATGGCTACACCTTC. V is TRBV28 and J is TRBJ1-2; D unresolved. The CDR3 runs to 14 residues. Germline values: CDR1 MDHEN, CDR2 SYDVKM. The V and J ends lost 6 bases and 6 bases respectively, with 17 bases between them.